The next 21 T cell receptor beta chains were all read from a single sample in a study of CD8+ T cells in alopecia areata. Following RNA extraction, reverse transcription yielded cDNA that acted as the sequencing template. TCRdb's table, derived via immunoSEQ multiplex PCR, lists solely in-frame clones and lacks some. The sample contains 150,000 to 180,000 clones, 40% to 60% of which appear only once. The material was CD8+ T cells sorted from blood, obtained at week 0. The receptors were sampled from a human donor with alopecia areata.

The chain recombines TRBV4-3 with TRBJ1-2; D not resolved. The CDR3 is 14 amino acids. Trimming took 2 bases from V and 7 from J, leaving 14 bases between them. Germline V CDR1 and CDR2: LGHNA, YSLEER. CDR3 in amino acids: CASSQWVETTGYTF. The CDR3 DNA reads TGCGCCAGCAGCCAATGGGTTGAGACGACTGGCTACACCTTC.

This clone was seen only a few times. The chain combines TRBV23-1 with TRBJ1-2; 7 nucleotides line up with TRBD1. Being an ORF, TRBV23-1 has a function that is uncertain. The CDR3 loop spans 18 amino acids. Trimming at V came to 0 bases and at J to 0 bases, leaving 10 bases not matched to a gene. CDR3 DNA sequence: TGCGCCAGCAGTCAATCACCCAGGGGGGGTCCCCCTAACTATGGCTACACCTTC. Protein product: CASSQSPRGGPPNYGYTF.

The chain recombines TRBV27 with TRBJ1-2; D is undetermined. CDR3 length equals 14 residues. Trimming removed 2 bases at V and 3 bases at J, with 10 bases between. Germline V gene lookup returns CDR1 MNHEY and CDR2 SMNVEV (reference sequence). CDR3 DNA sequence: TGTGCCAGCAGTTTAAGCAGTAATGACTATGGCTACACCTTC. Amino acid sequence: CASSLSSNDYGYTF.

The chain recombines TRBV30 with TRBJ1-1, with a possible D match to TRBD1 (5 bases). The germline V gene has CDR1 GTSNPN and CDR2 SVGIG (reference sequence). V was pared by 1 base and J by 4 bases, with 13 bases between. The CDR3 is 14 residues long. The CDR3 reads CAWSDGGEFTEAFF. The CDR3 nucleotides read TGTGCCTGGAGTGATGGGGGTGAATTCACTGAAGCTTTCTTT.

The gene calls are TRBV20-1 and TRBJ2-7; 7 bases agree with TRBD2. CDR1 is DFQATT and CDR2 is SNEGSKA in the germline V gene (reference sequence). The CDR3 loop spans 11 amino acids. This chain's CDR3 is CSAEAGAKQYF. DNA for the CDR3: TGCAGCGCCGAGGCGGGAGCTAAGCAGTACTTC.

This clone turned up a few times. This chain links TRBV11-2 with TRBJ2-7; tentative D call: TRBD1 (6 bases). The CDR3 runs to 15 residues. Germline-derived CDR1 and CDR2 are SGHAT and FQNNGV. Trimming took off 1 base at V and 2 bases at J, with 12 bases between the two ends. CDR3 sequence (DNA): TGTGCCAGCAGCTTAGGGGCCGGGACACCCTACGAGCAGTACTTC. Protein sequence: CASSLGAGTPYEQYF.

The rearrangement joins TRBV6-5 to TRBJ2-1, with D unclear. The germline V gene encodes CDR1 MNHEY and CDR2 SVGAGI. This CDR3 contains 14 residues. V was clipped by 5 bases and J by 4 bases, with 12 bases between them. CDR3 sequence reads: CASSHDPTYNEQFF. DNA for the CDR3: TGTGCCAGCAGTCACGACCCTACATACAATGAGCAGTTCTTC.

In regard to this clone: Within the sample, other DNA sequences also encode this same CDR3. The rearrangement uses TRBV30 and TRBJ2-1; 7 positions agree with TRBD2. This CDR3 spans 12 amino acids. The germline V gene encodes CDR1 GTSNPN and CDR2 SVGIG (reference sequence). V shed 5 bases, J shed 7 bases, and the junction held 5 bases outside the gene matches. In nucleotides, the CDR3 is TGTGCCTGGTCGGACGGGGGGAATGAGCAGTTCTTC. It is translated as CAWSDGGNEQFF.

The rearrangement joins TRBV29-1 to TRBJ2-6; D perhaps matches TRBD1 (6 bases). Trimming shortened V by 2 bases and J by 2 bases, and 7 bases separated the two germline ends. Germline V lookup: CDR1 SQVTM, CDR2 ANQGSEA. The CDR3 runs 14 residues. The CDR3, as DNA: TGCAGCGTTGAAAAGGGGGCTGGGGCCAACGTCCTGACTTTC. Translating gives CSVEKGAGANVLTF.

The CDR3 here is CASTQGGSTDTQYF. DNA for the CDR3: TGTGCCAGCACCCAAGGGGGCAGCACAGATACGCAGTATTTT. The genes are TRBV9 and TRBJ2-3; 7 bases agree with TRBD1. V shed 6 bases, J shed 0 bases, and the junction held 4 bases outside the gene matches. In germline, CDR1 is SGDLS, CDR2 YYNGEE. The CDR3 runs to 14 residues.

The chain employs TRBV7-8 and TRBJ2-1; D might be TRBD1 (5 bases). CDR1 SGHVS and CDR2 FQNEAQ come from the germline V gene. Trimming took 1 base from V and 7 from J, leaving 17 bases between them. This CDR3 spans 16 amino acids. The CDR3 spells CASSLVGLLVENEQFF. The CDR3, as DNA: TGTGCCAGCAGCTTAGTGGGGCTCTTGGTAGAGAATGAGCAGTTCTTC. Looking up the rest from reference TRBV7-8 and TRBJ2-1 gives the full variable domain: GAGVSQSPRYKVAKRGQDVALRCDPISGHVSLFWYQQALGQGPEFLTYFQNEAQLDKSGLPSDRFFAERPEGSVSTLKIQRTQQEDSAVYLCASSLVGLLVENEQFFGPGTRLTVL.

In its sample, this clone was seen many times. The chain is built from TRBV7-3 and TRBJ2-5; D possibly corresponds to TRBD2 (6 bases). The CDR3 consists of 14 residues. V gave up 4 bases and J gave up 5 bases, with 14 bases separating them. Germline V gene data show CDR1 as SGHTA and CDR2 as FQGTGA. The CDR3 region has the DNA TGTGCCAGCAGCTCCGGCGGGGCGAAGGAGACCCAGTACTTC. Amino acid sequence: CASSSGGAKETQYF.

The genes are TRBV7-8 and TRBJ1-5, with TRBD1 identical over 11 bases. This CDR3 is built from 17 residues. CDR1 and CDR2 from the germline V gene are SGHVS and FQNEAQ. The V segment lost 0 bases and the J segment 1 base; nucleotides outside the gene matches: 2. The CDR3 region is CASSLAGQGASNQPQHF. The CDR3 DNA sequence: TGTGCCAGCAGCTTAGCTGGACAGGGGGCAAGCAATCAGCCCCAGCATTTT.

V usage is TRBV30 and J usage is TRBJ2-1; D is possibly TRBD1 (6 bases). The CDR3 is made up of 14 amino acids. V was trimmed by 5 bases and J by 7 bases, leaving 18 bases between them. The germline V gene encodes CDR1 GTSNPN and CDR2 SVGIG (reference sequence). The DNA for the CDR3 is TGTGCCTGGGAGGGAACAGACAGGACTAATGAGCAGTTCTTC. Amino acid sequence: CAWEGTDRTNEQFF.

V gene TRBV15 combines with J gene TRBJ2-1, with D unresolved. V was pared by 1 base and J by 2 bases, with 3 bases between. CDR1 is LNHNV and CDR2 is YYDKDF in the germline V gene (reference sequence). The CDR3 is 13 amino acids. The CDR3 DNA reads as TGTGCCACCAGCAGAGTTACCTACAATGAGCAGTTCTTC. Translating it yields CATSRVTYNEQFF.

The J gene is TRBJ2-7, the V gene TRBV5-1; no clear D gene. The CDR3 contains 13 residues. CDR1 is SGHRS and CDR2 is YFSETQ in the germline V gene. Between the trimmed V and J ends, which lost 0 bases and 3 bases, there was a span of 7 bases. In DNA, the CDR3 is TGCGCCAGCAGCTTGGGGAAGGGCTACGAGCAGTACTTC. Protein product: CASSLGKGYEQYF.

The chain combines TRBV4-3 with TRBJ2-7; 11 bases agree with TRBD1. CDR3 length: 15 amino acids. Germline lookup yields CDR1 LGHNA and CDR2 YSLEER. V lost 0 bases to trimming and J lost 3 bases; unmatched junction nucleotides: 1. CDR3 region: CASSQEGTGGYEQYF. The CDR3 nucleotides are TGCGCCAGCAGCCAAGAAGGGACAGGGGGCTACGAGCAGTACTTC.

The rearrangement uses TRBV6-1 and TRBJ2-3; D is unresolved. Between the trimmed V and J ends, which lost 2 bases and 4 bases, there was a span of 19 bases. CDR1 is MNHNS and CDR2 is SASEGT in the germline V gene. The CDR3 is 17 amino acids. This CDR3 reads CASSERRATVGPDTQYF. The CDR3 DNA sequence: TGTGCCAGCAGTGAAAGAAGGGCTACGGTAGGGCCAGATACGCAGTATTTT.

The CDR3 protein is CASSLGNGYPYGYTF. The CDR3 DNA is TGTGCCAGCTCATTAGGAAATGGGTATCCTTATGGCTACACCTTC. The rearrangement links TRBV18 to TRBJ1-2; D not resolved. Germline V gene data show CDR1 as KGHSH and CDR2 as LQKENI. The CDR3 spans 15 residues. With 5 bases removed from V and 5 bases from J, the gap between germline ends came to 18 bases.

CDR3 sequence (DNA): TGTGCCTGGAGTGGGTGGAACACTGAAGCTTTCTTT. This codes for CAWSGWNTEAFF. This chain connects TRBV30 to TRBJ1-1; D is unclear. This CDR3 comprises 12 residues. The ends were cut back, 1 base at V and 1 base at J, with 4 bases in the middle. Germline V gives CDR1 GTSNPN, CDR2 SVGIG (reference sequence).

This clone appeared many times. The chain recombines TRBV11-2 with TRBJ2-5, with D unclear. Germline V gene lookup returns CDR1 SGHAT and CDR2 FQNNGV. Trimming pared 1 base from V and 1 base from J, leaving 10 bases between. The CDR3 has 15 amino acids. For the CDR3, the DNA is TGTGCCAGCAGCTTAGGGGTCGGGCCCCAAGAGACCCAGTACTTC. It is translated as CASSLGVGPQETQYF.